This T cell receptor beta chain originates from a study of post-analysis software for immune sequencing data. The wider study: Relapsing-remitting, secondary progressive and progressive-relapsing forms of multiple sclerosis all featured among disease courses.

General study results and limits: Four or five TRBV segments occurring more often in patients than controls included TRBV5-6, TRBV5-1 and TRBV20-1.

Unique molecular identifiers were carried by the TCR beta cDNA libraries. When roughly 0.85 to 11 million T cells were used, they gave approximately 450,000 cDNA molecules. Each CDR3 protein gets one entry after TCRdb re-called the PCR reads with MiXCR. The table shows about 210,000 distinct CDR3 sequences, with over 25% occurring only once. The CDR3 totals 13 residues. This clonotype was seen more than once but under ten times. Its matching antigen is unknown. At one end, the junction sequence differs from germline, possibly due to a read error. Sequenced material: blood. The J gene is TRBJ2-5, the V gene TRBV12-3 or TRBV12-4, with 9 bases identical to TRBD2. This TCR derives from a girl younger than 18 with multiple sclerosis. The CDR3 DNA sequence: TGTGTCAGCAGGTTTAGCGGGAGCGAGACCCAGTACTTC. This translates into CVSRFSGSETQYF.